Below, one T cell receptor beta chain is given with its context. The antigen is not known. The data belong to a study of shared clonotypes between healthy human individuals. Study summary: Per donor, CD8 memory used one plate, CD8 naive used two, CD4 memory used three and CD4 naive used three. General observations from the study: Estimated richness was generally greater in naive than memory subsets. Rarefaction analysis demonstrated incomplete sorted-subset sequencing notwithstanding large depth.

Every donor, a Caucasian adult, lived in Nashville, Tennessee. The method was immunoSEQ multiplex PCR; TCRdb's version includes in-frame clones alone and lacks a portion of them. Of 2,500,000 or so clones in the sample, 80% to 95% were seen once. Per germline, CDR1 SGHTS and CDR2 YDEGEE. The CDR3 contains 14 residues. V was clipped by 4 bases and J by 8 bases; unmatched bases: 9. This clonotype was sampled from a man aged 18 to 35 in good health. Some clones in this sample may be carry-over from other donors' samples. Sequenced sample: naive CD4+ T cells from PBMCs. Specified subset: CD45RA+ positively selected. The chain carries TRBV5-8 and TRBJ2-4, with 7 bases that match TRBD2. As DNA, the CDR3 is TGTGCCAGCAGCCTAGGGACGGGGAGGGACATTCAGTACTTC. Translating gives CASSLGTGRDIQYF. Full variable domain (missing parts from reference TRBV5-8 and TRBJ2-4): EAGVTQSPTHLIKTRGQQATLRCSPISGHTSVYWYQQALGLGLQFLLWYDEGEERNRGNFPPRFSGRQFPNYSSELNVNALELEDSALYLCASSLGTGRDIQYFGAGTRLSVL.